Below, 12 T cell receptor beta chains from the same sample are listed, as sequenced in a study of blood T cells in healthy people across ages. Alongside a J-beta primer mix, a sample-barcoded 5' primer served in a second PCR lasting about 7 to 11 cycles. TCRdb re-derived calls from the 5' RACE reads in MiXCR, one entry per CDR3 protein. The table lists under 800,000 distinct CDR3 sequences, 21% of them singletons. Specimen: blood. The receptor source for this set is a man between 65 and 85 years old in good health.

This clonotype occurred a few times. The gene calls are TRBV5-1 and TRBJ2-3, with D possibly matching TRBD1 (6 bases). Trimming cost V 3 bases and J 5 bases, with 13 bases left between them. The CDR3 extends over 14 amino acids. Per the germline V gene, CDR1 is SGHRS and CDR2 is YFSETQ. The CDR3 region is CASSSGTPQDTQYF. The CDR3 bases are TGCGCCAGCAGCTCCGGGACACCGCAAGATACGCAGTATTTT. Looking up the rest from reference TRBV5-1 and TRBJ2-3 gives the full variable domain: KAGVTQTPRYLIKTRGQQVTLSCSPISGHRSVSWYQQTPGQGLQFLFEYFSETQRNKGNFPGRFSGRQFSNSRSEMNVSTLELGDSALYLCASSSGTPQDTQYFGPGTRLTVL.

This chain's CDR3 is CASRPANAGLAEAFF. In nucleotides, the CDR3 is TGTGCCAGCAGACCCGCGAACGCAGGGCTCGCTGAAGCTTTCTTT. The chain is built from TRBV6-5 and TRBJ1-1; a possible D gene is TRBD1 (5 bases). V lost 6 bases, J lost 6 bases, and 20 bases lay in between. CDR3 length: 15 amino acids. Germline-derived CDR1 and CDR2 are MNHEY and SVGAGI.

This clonotype was detected a few times. V usage is TRBV28 and J usage is TRBJ2-1; D is perhaps TRBD2 (5 bases). Germline V CDR1 and CDR2: MDHEN, SYDVKM. The V end lost 3 bases, the J end lost 9 bases, and 12 bases lay between the germline ends. The CDR3 has 13 amino acids. This CDR3 reads CASSFPGRGEQFF. The CDR3 region has the DNA TGTGCCAGCAGTTTCCCGGGCCGGGGTGAGCAGTTCTTC.

This clonotype was found a few times. CDR3 DNA sequence: TGTGCCAGCAGCTTAAGCCAGGGGGGCCACGAGCAGTACTTC. Its translation: CASSLSQGGHEQYF. The rearrangement uses TRBV7-9 and TRBJ2-7; TRBD1 might be the D (7 bases). The germline V and J ends were trimmed by 2 bases and 5 bases, with 13 bases remaining between them. Germline V gene lookup returns CDR1 SEHNR and CDR2 FQNEAQ (reference sequence). This CDR3 comprises 14 residues.

At least ten counts were recorded for this clonotype. The genes are TRBV28 and TRBJ1-4; D is undetermined. V lost 2 bases and J 7 bases, leaving 17 bases between the germline ends. Per germline, CDR1 MDHEN and CDR2 SYDVKM. CDR3 length: 16 residues. The CDR3 sequence is CASSLIAASRGEKLFF. The CDR3 DNA is TGTGCCAGCAGTTTAATTGCGGCATCGCGTGGTGAAAAACTGTTTTTT.

This clonotype was detected a few times. The gene calls are TRBV5-1 and TRBJ1-6, with 7 bases fitting TRBD1. The V gene end was trimmed by 3 bases and the J gene end by 10 bases; junction bases not matched to a gene: 7. The germline CDR1 and CDR2 sequences are SGHRS and YFSETQ. The CDR3 totals 14 residues. CDR3: CASSSQGLVSPLHF. CDR3 nucleotides: TGCGCCAGCAGCTCACAGGGGCTTGTGTCACCCCTCCACTTT.

This clonotype was seen a few times. The V and J genes are TRBV5-1 and TRBJ2-3; TRBD2 aligns across 12 bases. The V segment lost 5 bases and the J segment 4 bases; nucleotides outside the gene matches: 5. Per the germline V gene, CDR1 is SGHRS and CDR2 is YFSETQ. The CDR3 has 15 residues. CDR3 sequence: CASSLAGGPADTQYF. CDR3 sequence (DNA): TGCGCCAGCAGTCTAGCGGGAGGGCCCGCAGATACGCAGTATTTT.

The chain links TRBV9 to TRBJ2-1, with D perhaps TRBD1 (6 bases). The CDR3 is made up of 15 amino acids. The V gene lost 4 bases and the J gene lost 6 bases, with 17 bases spanning the gap. CDR1 is SGDLS, CDR2 YYNGEE, per germline. Written as DNA, the CDR3 is TGTGCCAGCAGCCCCGAGGGACACCACCTCAATGAGCAGTTCTTC. As protein: CASSPEGHHLNEQFF.

CDR3 loop: CSARDNRHGGSTEAFF. The CDR3 nucleotides read TGCAGTGCTAGAGATAATCGACACGGGGGTAGCACTGAAGCTTTCTTT. The chain uses TRBV20-1 and TRBJ1-1, with D possibly TRBD1 on 5 matching bases. V was trimmed by 0 bases and J by 4 bases, leaving 18 bases between them. This CDR3 has 16 amino acids. Germline assignment: CDR1 DFQATT and CDR2 SNEGSKA (reference sequence).

This clonotype was seen repeatedly, ten times or more. This chain uses TRBV20-1 with TRBJ2-5; D perhaps matches TRBD2 (5 bases). Germline lookup yields CDR1 DFQATT and CDR2 SNEGSKA (reference sequence). The CDR3 sequence is 12 residues long. Trimming shortened V by 5 bases and J by 5 bases, and 12 bases separated the two germline ends. Here the CDR3 DNA reads TGCAGTGCTCGGGATTTCGGGGAGACCCAGTACTTC. Protein: CSARDFGETQYF.

This clonotype showed up many times. The CDR3 nucleotides read TGTGCCACCAGTGGACCGGGACAGGGAAACATTCAGTACTTC. Encoded protein: CATSGPGQGNIQYF. The V call is TRBV24-1, the J call TRBJ2-4; TRBD1 matches at 9 bases. Trimming cost V 5 bases and J 6 bases; bases outside gene matches: 4. The CDR3 is made up of 14 amino acids. Germline values: CDR1 KGHDR, CDR2 SFDVKD.

V is TRBV14 and J is TRBJ2-2; no definite D call. The germline V gene has CDR1 SGHDN and CDR2 FVKESK. The CDR3 is 17 amino acids. With 2 bases removed from V and 2 bases from J, the gap between germline ends came to 15 bases. In nucleotides, the CDR3 is TGTGCCAGCAGCCAACGGTCTTGGTACTCAAACACCGGGGAGCTGTTTTTT. This gives the protein CASSQRSWYSNTGELFF. Drawing the rest from reference TRBV14 and TRBJ2-2, the complete variable domain is EAGVTQFPSHSVIEKGQTVTLRCDPISGHDNLYWYRRVMGKEIKFLLHFVKESKQDESGMPNNRFLAERTGGTYSTLKVQPAELEDSGVYFCASSQRSWYSNTGELFFGEGSRLTVL.